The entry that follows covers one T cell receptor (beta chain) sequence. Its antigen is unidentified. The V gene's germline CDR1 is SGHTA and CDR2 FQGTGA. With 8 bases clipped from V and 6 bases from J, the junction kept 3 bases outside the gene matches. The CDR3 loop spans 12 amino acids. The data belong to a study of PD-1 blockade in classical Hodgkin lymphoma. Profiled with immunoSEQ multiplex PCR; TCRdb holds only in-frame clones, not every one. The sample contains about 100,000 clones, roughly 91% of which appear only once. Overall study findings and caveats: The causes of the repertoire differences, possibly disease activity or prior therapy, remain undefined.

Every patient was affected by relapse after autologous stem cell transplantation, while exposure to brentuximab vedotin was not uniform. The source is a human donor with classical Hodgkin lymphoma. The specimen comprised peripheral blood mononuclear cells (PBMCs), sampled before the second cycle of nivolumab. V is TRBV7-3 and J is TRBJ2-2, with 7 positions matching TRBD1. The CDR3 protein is CASSQGSGELFF. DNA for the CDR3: TGTGCCAGCTCACAGGGGTCCGGGGAGCTGTTTTTT.